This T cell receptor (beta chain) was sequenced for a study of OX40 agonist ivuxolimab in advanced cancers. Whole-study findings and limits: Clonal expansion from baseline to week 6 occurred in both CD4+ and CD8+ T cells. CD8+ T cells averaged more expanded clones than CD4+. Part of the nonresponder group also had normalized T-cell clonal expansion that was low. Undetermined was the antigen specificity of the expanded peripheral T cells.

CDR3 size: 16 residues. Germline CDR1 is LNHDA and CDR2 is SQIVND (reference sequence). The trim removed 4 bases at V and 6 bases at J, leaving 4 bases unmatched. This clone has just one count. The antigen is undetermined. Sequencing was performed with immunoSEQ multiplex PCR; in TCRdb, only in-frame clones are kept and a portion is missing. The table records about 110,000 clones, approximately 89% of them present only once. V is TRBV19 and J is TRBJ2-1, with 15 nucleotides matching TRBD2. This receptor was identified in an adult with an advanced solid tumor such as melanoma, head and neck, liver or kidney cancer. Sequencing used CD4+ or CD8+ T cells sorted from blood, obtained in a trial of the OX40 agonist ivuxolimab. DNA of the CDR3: TGTGCCAGTAGTAGCTGGACTAGCGGGGGGGCCAATGAGCAGTTCTTC. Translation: CASSSWTSGGANEQFF.